The 24 T cell receptor beta chains in this list originate from one sample, sequenced in a study of T cell responses to AZD1222 COVID-19 vaccine. Here immunoSEQ multiplex PCR was the method, and the copy in TCRdb shows in-frame clones only, minus some. The top ten hold around 4.5% of the sample, which has 70,000 to 95,000 clones, approximately 87% seen once. The material sequenced was peripheral blood, taken on day 0 of MenACWY control vaccination. Receptors originate from an adult in good health.

J is TRBJ2-2 and V is TRBV7-6; TRBD2 is a possible D gene (6 bases). This CDR3 spans 16 amino acids. Deletions cut 4 bases from V and 7 bases from J, with 19 bases between. Germline values: CDR1 SGHVS, CDR2 FNYEAQ. The CDR3 sequence: CASSSNGAEGSGELFF. CDR3 sequence (DNA): TGTGCCAGCAGCTCTAACGGAGCGGAGGGGAGCGGGGAGCTGTTTTTT.

The chain uses TRBV7-9 and TRBJ2-6; TRBD2 agrees at 12 bases. In germline, CDR1 is SEHNR, CDR2 FQNEAQ (reference sequence). Trimming cost V 5 bases and J 5 bases; bases outside gene matches: 10. CDR3 size: 18 residues. The CDR3 DNA follows: TGTGCCAGCAGCGGACCCGGGACTAGCGGGCTCTGGGCCAACGTCCTGACTTTC. Translation gives CASSGPGTSGLWANVLTF.

This CDR3 reads CASSPGPFISNYGYTF. The DNA for the CDR3 is TGCGCCAGCAGTCCGGGGCCTTTTATTTCTAACTATGGCTACACCTTC. The V and J genes are TRBV5-1 and TRBJ1-2; a weak D match, TRBD1 (5 bases). Germline assignment: CDR1 SGHRS and CDR2 YFSETQ. The CDR3 loop spans 16 amino acids. Between the trimmed V and J ends, which lost 5 bases and 0 bases, there was a span of 17 bases. Together with reference TRBV5-1 and TRBJ1-2, the CDR3 gives the full variable domain: KAGVTQTPRYLIKTRGQQVTLSCSPISGHRSVSWYQQTPGQGLQFLFEYFSETQRNKGNFPGRFSGRQFSNSRSEMNVSTLELGDSALYLCASSPGPFISNYGYTFGSGTRLTVV.

The chain is built from TRBV5-6 and TRBJ2-1, with D perhaps TRBD1 or TRBD2 (5 bases each). Between the trimmed V and J ends, which lost 5 bases and 7 bases, there was a span of 13 bases. CDR3 length equals 13 residues. From germline, CDR1 is SGHDT and CDR2 YYEEEE. CDR3: CASSRLGVNEQFF. CDR3 nucleotides: TGTGCCAGCAGTCGACTGGGGGTGAATGAGCAGTTCTTC.

V is TRBV28 and J is TRBJ2-3; the D gene could be TRBD1 or TRBD2 (5 bases each). V lost 8 bases and J 1 base, leaving 16 bases between the germline ends. The germline CDR1 and CDR2 sequences are MDHEN and SYDVKM. This CDR3 has 15 amino acids. Here the CDR3 DNA reads TGTGCCAGCTGGTGGGGGTCGGGGCGCACAGATACGCAGTATTTT. Its translation is CASWWGSGRTDTQYF.

The rearrangement joins TRBV27 to TRBJ2-7; 8 nucleotides line up with TRBD1. This CDR3 comprises 15 residues. Germline lookup yields CDR1 MNHEY and CDR2 SMNVEV (reference sequence). Trimming took 5 bases from V and 5 from J; bases not matched to a gene: 11. The CDR3 region is CASSLYLRGRDEQYF. As DNA, the CDR3 is TGTGCCAGCAGTCTCTATCTCAGGGGGCGGGACGAGCAGTACTTC.

The chain carries TRBV4-1 and TRBJ2-2; 9 positions match TRBD1. Germline V lookup: CDR1 MGHRA, CDR2 YSYEKL. After removal of 3 bases from V and 4 bases from J, the junction contained 9 bases not matched to a gene. The CDR3 is 17 amino acids. In nucleotides, the CDR3 is TGCGCCAGCAGCCAGACCGGACAGGGGAGGAGCACCGGGGAGCTGTTTTTT. Translating gives CASSQTGQGRSTGELFF.

V usage is TRBV7-9 and J usage is TRBJ1-6, with a weak D call TRBD1 (5 bases). The CDR3 covers 15 residues. Trimming took 1 base from V and 10 from J, leaving 14 bases between them. Germline assignment: CDR1 SEHNR and CDR2 FQNEAQ (reference sequence). As DNA, the CDR3 is TGTGCCAGCAGCTTAGAGGGCGGGGGGGACTCACCCCTCCACTTT. Its translation: CASSLEGGGDSPLHF.

The chain recombines TRBV28 with TRBJ1-5, with unresolved D. The CDR3 length is 15 residues. V lost 3 bases and J lost 2, with 11 bases in between. The germline CDR1 and CDR2 sequences are MDHEN and SYDVKM. The CDR3 bases are TGTGCCAGCAGTTTCCACATAGGCGGCAATCAGCCCCAGCATTTT. Translation: CASSFHIGGNQPQHF.

The rearrangement joins TRBV19 to TRBJ2-3; D may be TRBD2 (5 bases). The CDR3 is 12 residues long. In germline, CDR1 is LNHDA, CDR2 SQIVND (reference sequence). Trimming cost V 1 base and J 8 bases, with 7 bases left between them. The CDR3 DNA reads as TGTGCCAGTAGTATAGTCGCGGGTACGCAGTATTTT. Its translation: CASSIVAGTQYF.

V usage is TRBV19 and J usage is TRBJ1-2, with 9 bases lining up with TRBD1. The junction had 6 bases not matched to a gene; V was cut back by 6 bases and J by 4 bases. CDR1 and CDR2 from the germline V gene are LNHDA and SQIVND (reference sequence). The CDR3 runs to 14 residues. The CDR3 sequence is CASRDRGMGYGYTF. CDR3 in DNA: TGTGCCAGTAGGGACAGGGGAATGGGCTATGGCTACACCTTC.

This chain uses TRBV5-6 with TRBJ2-3; no reliable D call. V lost 2 bases to trimming and J lost 7 bases, with 5 bases between them. The CDR3 has 11 amino acids. Germline CDR1 reads SGHDT; CDR2 reads YYEEEE. The CDR3 reads CASSFKNTQYF. CDR3 DNA sequence: TGTGCCAGCAGCTTCAAGAATACGCAGTATTTT.

The sample holds one count of this clone. This chain uses TRBV11-2 with TRBJ1-2, with D possibly matching TRBD1 (6 bases). The CDR3 has 13 residues. The germline CDR1 and CDR2 sequences are SGHAT and FQNNGV. V lost 3 bases, J lost 3 bases, and 8 bases lay in between. The CDR3 region has the DNA TGTGCCAGCAGCTTGGACAGTTACTATGGCTACACCTTC. Its translation: CASSLDSYYGYTF.

The chain links TRBV28 to TRBJ1-2, with 10 bases matching TRBD1. The CDR3 runs to 15 residues. Germline-derived CDR1 and CDR2 are MDHEN and SYDVKM. Germline trimming cut 5 bases from V and 3 bases from J; bases unmatched to any gene: 6. This CDR3 is CASSGTGVGDYGYTF. CDR3 in DNA: TGTGCCAGCAGTGGGACAGGGGTAGGTGACTATGGCTACACCTTC.

The chain is built from TRBV6-5 and TRBJ1-2; D is unresolved. Germline CDR1 and CDR2: MNHEY and SVGAGI. The ends were cut back, 0 bases at V and 1 base at J, with 9 bases in the middle. This CDR3 has 15 amino acids. The CDR3 DNA is TGTGCCAGCAGTTACTCGTCGGGCAGTAACTATGGCTACACCTTC. Protein: CASSYSSGSNYGYTF.

The gene calls are TRBV27 and TRBJ1-1; 7 nucleotides line up with TRBD1. The CDR3 sequence is 15 residues long. CDR1 is MNHEY, CDR2 SMNVEV, per germline (reference sequence). With 4 bases clipped from V and 1 base from J, the junction kept 6 bases outside the gene matches. CDR3 coding DNA: TGTGCCAGCAGTTGGGACAGACCGTCGAACACTGAAGCTTTCTTT. Translated: CASSWDRPSNTEAFF.

The chain has TRBV28 and TRBJ1-5; D gene ambiguous. From germline, CDR1 is MDHEN and CDR2 SYDVKM. Trimming cost V 5 bases and J 1 base, with 6 bases left between them. CDR3 length equals 13 residues. CDR3 loop: CASSKDSNQPQHF. In DNA form, the CDR3 reads TGTGCCAGCAGTAAGGACAGCAATCAGCCCCAGCATTTT.

The V and J genes are TRBV6-5 and TRBJ1-4; D is unresolved. Germline V gene sequence: CDR1 MNHEY, CDR2 SVGAGI. V lost 4 bases to trimming and J lost 5 bases, with 11 bases between them. CDR3 length: 14 amino acids. CDR3 sequence: CASSSGEPNEKLFF. The CDR3, as DNA: TGTGCCAGCAGTTCCGGGGAACCAAATGAAAAACTGTTTTTT.

The CDR3: CASTRTGYTGELFF. As DNA, the CDR3 is TGTGCCAGTACTAGGACAGGGTACACCGGGGAGCTGTTTTTT. This chain joins TRBV19 and TRBJ2-2, with 8 bases matching TRBD1. Germline V gene sequence: CDR1 LNHDA, CDR2 SQIVND (reference sequence). The CDR3 length is 14 residues. V trimming: 7 bases; J trimming: 3 bases; junction bases outside the gene matches: 4.

The chain links TRBV7-9 to TRBJ2-7; D perhaps matches TRBD1 (5 bases). The germline gives CDR1 SEHNR, CDR2 FQNEAQ (reference sequence). The CDR3 is 12 residues long. V gave up 0 bases and J gave up 11 bases, with 11 bases separating them. In nucleotides, the CDR3 is TGTGCCAGCAGCTTAGCGCAAGGGGAAGAGTACTTC. It encodes CASSLAQGEEYF.

Only one count was recorded for this clone. The V and J genes are TRBV28 and TRBJ1-5, with D maybe TRBD1 (5 bases). The V gene lost 8 bases and the J gene lost 2 bases, with 16 bases spanning the gap. The CDR3 contains 15 residues. Germline V gives CDR1 MDHEN, CDR2 SYDVKM. The CDR3 region has the DNA TGTGCCAGCGATCAGGGAACCTTGGGCAATCAGCCCCAGCATTTT. Its translation: CASDQGTLGNQPQHF.

The CDR3 is CASISSVGSSGNTIYF. CDR3 in DNA: TGTGCCAGCATCTCTAGCGTGGGCAGCTCTGGAAACACCATATATTTT. V gene TRBV11-2 combines with J gene TRBJ1-3; D gene unclear. V lost 7 bases, J lost 0 bases, and 16 bases lay in between. The CDR3 totals 16 residues. CDR1 is SGHAT and CDR2 is FQNNGV in the germline V gene.

The count of this clone is one. The chain combines TRBV2 with TRBJ2-1; TRBD1 agrees at 10 bases. Germline values: CDR1 SNHLY, CDR2 FYNNEI. The CDR3 has 15 residues. J lost 3 bases, V lost 1 base, and 0 bases had no gene match. CDR3 amino acids: CASSEGTGGYNEQFF. The CDR3 region has the DNA TGTGCCAGCAGTGAAGGGACAGGGGGCTACAATGAGCAGTTCTTC.

V usage is TRBV19 and J usage is TRBJ2-6; weak D call: TRBD1 (5 bases). V lost 6 bases and J lost 0, with 6 bases in between. The CDR3 runs to 14 residues. The germline CDR1 and CDR2 sequences are LNHDA and SQIVND (reference sequence). The CDR3 nucleotides are TGTGCCAGTAGAGGGGTCTCTGGGGCCAACGTCCTGACTTTC. This sequence encodes CASRGVSGANVLTF.